The rows below give T cell receptor beta chains drawn from one sample of a study of blood T cell repertoires in COVID-19. Sequenced by immunoSEQ multiplex PCR; TCRdb stores in-frame clones only, minus some. Of about 220,000 clones listed, 82% are singletons. Sequenced material: peripheral blood. The receptors come from a woman aged 70 to 79 with COVID-19, enrolled during active disease. CDR3s leave out the opening cysteine and the closing phenylalanine or tryptophan. D genes are given only for firm matches. A row's size may be missing; if present it is once, few, many or a size class.

NA	TRBV28	NA	TRBJ2-7	ASSLAPSREQY
TRBD1	TRBV5-1	NA	TRBJ1-2	ASSLGDRVNYGYT
TRBD2	TRBV20-1	once	TRBJ2-6	SASALAGDSGANVLT
NA	TRBV18	many	TRBJ2-7	ASSPSSPHEQY
TRBD2	TRBV9	many	TRBJ2-3	ASSVEWWQGPSGSTDTQY
TRBD1	TRBV14	NA	TRBJ1-6	ASSQAQGNSPLH
TRBD1	TRBV5-1	NA	TRBJ2-1	ASSPGQGGSGEQF
TRBD2	TRBV15	NA	TRBJ2-5	ATSRGFGGARTQY
TRBD1	TRBV7-8	NA	TRBJ1-2	ASSLRDRGGYGYT
NA	TRBV7-2	NA	TRBJ2-3	ASSLRIGTQY
TRBD2	TRBV7-8	NA	TRBJ2-1	ASSARTSGSRDEQF
NA	TRBV7-8	NA	TRBJ2-7	ASSLRQNSYEQY